This TCR beta chain was recovered during a study of memory CD4+ T cells and cytomegalovirus serostatus. Background on the study: Healthy Belgian adult donors included 9 or 10 CMV-positive and approximately 25 CMV-negative people.

Produced via immunoSEQ multiplex PCR; TCRdb's table is partial and in-frame only. The sample carries around 62,000 clones, about 70% recorded once. The sort gate was single viable CD3+CD4+CD8-CD45RO+ cells for memory CD4+ T cells. Donors' CMV status reflects serum IgG against pp150, pp28, p38, p52. The length of the CDR3 is 16 residues. Germline V CDR1 and CDR2: LNHDA, SQIVND (reference sequence). Trimming cost V 6 bases and J 10 bases, with 26 bases left between them. Turning to this clone: Its matching antigen is unknown.

Regarding the study as a whole: About 40% of the 164 known CMV-associated TCRbeta sequences appeared in CD4+ memory.

The chain links TRBV19 to TRBJ2-3, with D uncertain. Sequenced input: memory CD4+ T cells from blood. The source is an adult in good health and CMV-seropositive. This chain's CDR3 is CASSPSPATPDGAQYF. CDR3 DNA sequence: TGTGCCAGTAGCCCGTCCCCCGCTACCCCTGATGGGGCGCAGTATTTT.